Presented here are 22 T cell receptor beta chains from one specimen sequenced in a study of blood T cell repertoires in COVID-19. Sequencing was performed with immunoSEQ multiplex PCR; in TCRdb, only in-frame clones are kept and a portion is missing. The table shows tens of thousands of clones, with roughly 87% occurring only once. The sequencing sample was made of peripheral blood. These receptors came from a man older than 75 with acute or convalescent COVID-19.

The chain has TRBV9 and TRBJ1-5, with D maybe TRBD1 (5 bases). This CDR3 spans 15 amino acids. Trimming took off 3 bases at V and 5 bases at J, with 15 bases between the two ends. CDR1 is SGDLS and CDR2 is YYNGEE in the germline V gene. CDR3 loop: CASSAGFRRDQPQHF. The CDR3 DNA reads as TGTGCCAGCAGCGCAGGGTTCCGGAGGGATCAGCCCCAGCATTTT. Complete variable domain (other parts from reference TRBV9 and TRBJ1-5): DSGVTQTPKHLITATGQRVTLRCSPRSGDLSVYWYQQSLDQGLQFLIQYYNGEERAKGNILERFSAQQFPDLHSELNLSSLELGDSALYFCASSAGFRRDQPQHFGDGTRLSIL.

This clone was detected only a few times. This sequence joins TRBV11-2 and TRBJ2-4; possible D gene TRBD2, 6 bases. This CDR3 contains 17 residues. Germline-derived CDR1 and CDR2 are SGHAT and FQNNGV. V was shortened by 1 base and J by 7 bases, with 20 bases between the two germline ends. DNA for the CDR3: TGTGCCAGCAGCTTAGGGTTCGTCGGGAGTAGTAGGAACATTCAGTACTTC. Its protein product is CASSLGFVGSSRNIQYF.

The rearrangement links TRBV4-1 to TRBJ1-5; no reliable D call. Germline-derived CDR1 and CDR2 are MGHRA and YSYEKL. The CDR3 has 15 residues. Trimming removed 1 base from V and 1 base from J, with 8 bases in between. The CDR3 sequence is CASSQGASSNQPQHF. In nucleotides, the CDR3 is TGCGCCAGCAGCCAAGGAGCATCCAGCAATCAGCCCCAGCATTTT.

This chain uses TRBV3-1 (or the pseudogene TRBV3-2) with TRBJ1-6; TRBD1 might be the D (6 bases). The V gene's germline CDR1 is LGHDT and CDR2 YNNKEL (reference sequence). The CDR3 is 15 amino acids. The V and J ends lost 1 base and 6 bases respectively, with 10 bases between them. The CDR3 spells CASSQGWGLNSPLHF. DNA of the CDR3: TGTGCCAGCAGCCAAGGGTGGGGGCTTAATTCACCCCTCCACTTT.

This clone has a handful of counts. V gene TRBV19 combines with J gene TRBJ1-5; no reliable D call. V lost 2 bases and J lost 3, with 8 bases in between. CDR3 size: 14 residues. Looked up from germline, CDR1 is LNHDA and CDR2 is SQIVND (reference sequence). CDR3 residues: CASSIQELNQPQHF. For the CDR3, the DNA is TGTGCCAGTAGTATACAGGAACTCAATCAGCCCCAGCATTTT.

V is TRBV2 and J is TRBJ2-2, with D maybe TRBD2 (6 bases). From germline, CDR1 is SNHLY and CDR2 FYNNEI. This CDR3 has 16 residues. Trimming took 1 base from V and 0 from J, leaving 9 bases between them. CDR3 in amino acids: CASSEEGGANTGELFF. The CDR3 DNA follows: TGTGCCAGCAGTGAAGAGGGAGGCGCGAACACCGGGGAGCTGTTTTTT.

J is TRBJ1-6 and V is TRBV24-1; no definite D call. Trimming removed 7 bases at V and 0 bases at J, with 9 bases between. Germline V gene sequence: CDR1 KGHDR, CDR2 SFDVKD. CDR3 size: 15 residues. DNA for the CDR3: TGTGCCACCAGGTTGAGTGGCTCCTATAATTCACCCCTCCACTTT. It codes for CATRLSGSYNSPLHF.

The V gene is TRBV7-2, the J gene TRBJ2-5; TRBD2 agrees at 12 bases. In germline, CDR1 is SGHTA, CDR2 FQGNSA. Trimming took 5 bases from V and 5 from J; bases not matched to a gene: 9. This CDR3 has 16 amino acids. CDR3 loop: CASSPRLAGVGETQYF. CDR3 sequence (DNA): TGTGCCAGCAGCCCGAGACTAGCGGGAGTCGGTGAGACCCAGTACTTC.

The gene calls are TRBV19 and TRBJ2-5; maybe TRBD2 (5 bases). Germline V CDR1 and CDR2: LNHDA, SQIVND (reference sequence). V lost 7 bases and J lost 3, with 12 bases in between. This CDR3 contains 13 residues. CDR3 in DNA: TGTGCCAGTAACCCGACGGGAAAAGAGACCCAGTACTTC. Its translation: CASNPTGKETQYF.

This rearrangement joins TRBV10-2 to TRBJ1-2, with a possible D match to TRBD1 (6 bases). In germline, CDR1 is WSHSY, CDR2 SAAADI. This CDR3 has 15 residues. The V end was cut by 4 bases, the J end by 3 bases, with 15 bases between. The CDR3 region is CASSGNRVVDYGYTF. CDR3 DNA sequence: TGCGCCAGCAGTGGGAACAGGGTTGTAGACTATGGCTACACCTTC.

The rearrangement links TRBV24-1 to TRBJ2-3; 9 nucleotides match TRBD1. Germline values: CDR1 KGHDR, CDR2 SFDVKD. J lost 4 bases, V lost 4 bases, and 8 bases had no gene match. This CDR3 region has 16 residues. CDR3 amino acids: CATSEIGGQGSDTQYF. The CDR3 DNA reads TGTGCCACCAGTGAAATTGGCGGACAGGGGTCAGATACGCAGTATTTT.

The CDR3 nucleotides are TGTGCCAGCTCACCTGCGCGAATCTCTGGAAACACCATATATTTT. The encoded protein is CASSPARISGNTIYF. The chain links TRBV18 to TRBJ1-3, with unresolved D. Trimming removed 3 bases at V and 0 bases at J, with 9 bases between. The CDR3 sequence is 15 residues long. CDR1 KGHSH and CDR2 LQKENI come from the germline V gene.

The rearrangement links TRBV7-9 to TRBJ1-1; D may be TRBD1 (6 bases). In germline, CDR1 is SEHNR, CDR2 FQNEAQ (reference sequence). The CDR3 covers 12 residues. With 2 bases removed from V and 7 bases from J, the gap between germline ends came to 8 bases. Here the CDR3 reads CASSLSQGEAFF. CDR3 sequence (DNA): TGTGCCAGCAGCTTATCACAGGGTGAAGCTTTCTTT.

The gene calls are TRBV3-1 (or the pseudogene TRBV3-2) and TRBJ1-1; weak D call: TRBD1 (5 bases). Germline lookup yields CDR1 LGHDT and CDR2 YNNKEL (reference sequence). The CDR3 extends over 12 amino acids. Trimming shortened V by 3 bases and J by 10 bases, and 12 bases separated the two germline ends. The CDR3 nucleotides are TGTGCCAGCAGCCACTCGACAGTGGGAGCTTTCTTT. Protein sequence: CASSHSTVGAFF.

CDR3 residues: CAISLAGGEGTQYF. The CDR3 bases are TGTGCCATCAGCCTAGCGGGTGGTGAGGGTACGCAGTATTTT. The chain recombines TRBV10-3 with TRBJ2-3, with 8 positions matching TRBD2. The germline V gene encodes CDR1 ENHRY and CDR2 SYGVKD. J gave up 8 bases and V 6 bases, and 10 bases lay outside the gene matches. This CDR3 comprises 14 residues.

J is TRBJ1-1 and V is TRBV24-1; D possibly corresponds to TRBD1 (6 bases). V was trimmed by 1 base and J by 7 bases, leaving 9 bases between them. This CDR3 is 13 amino acids long. CDR1 is KGHDR and CDR2 is SFDVKD in the germline V gene. The DNA of the CDR3 is TGTGCCACCAGTGATTTACAGGGCCGTGAAGCTTTCTTT. It specifies CATSDLQGREAFF.

The rearrangement links TRBV4-3 to TRBJ1-2; perhaps TRBD1 as D (6 bases). The length of the CDR3 is 14 residues. The V gene lost 4 bases and the J gene lost 4 bases, with 13 bases spanning the gap. The germline gives CDR1 LGHNA, CDR2 YSLEER. DNA of the CDR3: TGCGCCAGCAGCCGCGGACAGTCAGGCTATGGCTACACCTTC. This translates into CASSRGQSGYGYTF.

The chain uses TRBV10-2 and TRBJ2-1, with D perhaps matching TRBD2 (7 bases). This CDR3 contains 16 residues. V lost 1 base and J 5 bases, leaving 15 bases between the germline ends. Germline loops: CDR1 WSHSY, CDR2 SAAADI. CDR3 sequence reads: CASSEWVGRTDNEQFF. As DNA, the CDR3 is TGCGCCAGCAGTGAGTGGGTCGGGAGGACAGACAATGAGCAGTTCTTC.

This clone was seen a single time. The gene calls are TRBV3-1 (or the pseudogene TRBV3-2) and TRBJ2-1; TRBD2 might be the D (6 bases). CDR1 LGHDT and CDR2 YNNKEL come from the germline V gene (reference sequence). The CDR3 has 15 residues. V lost 3 bases to trimming and J lost 4 bases, with 13 bases between them. CDR3 nucleotide sequence: TGTGCCAGCAGCCAGGCGGGCGGAGGGTACAATGAGCAGTTCTTC. Translating gives CASSQAGGGYNEQFF.

The J gene is TRBJ1-1, the V gene TRBV6-5, with D possibly matching TRBD1 (5 bases). The V end was cut by 7 bases, the J end by 1 base, with 16 bases between. This CDR3 contains 15 residues. CDR1 MNHEY and CDR2 SVGAGI come from the germline V gene. The chain's CDR3 is CASKAGNRGNTEAFF. Written as DNA, the CDR3 is TGTGCCAGCAAAGCAGGGAATAGAGGGAACACTGAAGCTTTCTTT.

This clone showed up just once. The J gene is TRBJ1-1, the V gene TRBV11-2; no reliable D call. The germline V and J ends were trimmed by 4 bases and 0 bases, with 6 bases remaining between them. Germline CDR1 and CDR2: SGHAT and FQNNGV. CDR3 length equals 13 residues. CDR3 nucleotides: TGTGCCAGCAGCTCGAGGATGAACACTGAAGCTTTCTTT. The encoded protein is CASSSRMNTEAFF.

The chain is built from TRBV21-1 and TRBJ2-1; the table's D gene call, TRBD2, was not cross checked with the DNA. TRBV21-1 is a listed pseudogene. The CDR3 runs to 17 residues. The CDR3 nucleotides are TGTGCCAGCAGCAAAGAGGGATTAGCGGGAAGTTACAATGAGCAGTTCTTC. It encodes CASSKEGLAGSYNEQFF.